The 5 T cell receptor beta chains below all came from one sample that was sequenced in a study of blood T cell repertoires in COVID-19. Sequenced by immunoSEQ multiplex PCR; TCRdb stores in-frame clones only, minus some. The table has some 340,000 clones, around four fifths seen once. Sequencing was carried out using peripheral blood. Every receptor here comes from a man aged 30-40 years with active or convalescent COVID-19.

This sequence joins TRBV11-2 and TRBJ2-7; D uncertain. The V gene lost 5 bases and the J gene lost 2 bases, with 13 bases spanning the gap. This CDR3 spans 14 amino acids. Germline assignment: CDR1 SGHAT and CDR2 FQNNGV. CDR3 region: CASSIYVGPYEQYF. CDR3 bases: TGTGCCAGCAGCATATACGTGGGCCCCTACGAGCAGTACTTC.

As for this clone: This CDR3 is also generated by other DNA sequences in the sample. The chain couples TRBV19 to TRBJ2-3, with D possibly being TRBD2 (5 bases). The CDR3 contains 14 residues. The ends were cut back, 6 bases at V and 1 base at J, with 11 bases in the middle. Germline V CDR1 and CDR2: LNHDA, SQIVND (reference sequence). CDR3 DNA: TGTGCCAGTAGCCCGACGCGGGGCACAGATACGCAGTATTTT. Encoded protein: CASSPTRGTDTQYF.

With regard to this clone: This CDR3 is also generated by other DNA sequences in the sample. The CDR3 nucleotides read TGTGCCAGCAGCCTAGCTAGCCGAGAGACCCAGTACTTC. It codes for CASSLASRETQYF. This chain links TRBV27 with TRBJ2-5, with a weak D call TRBD2 (5 bases). The CDR3 is 13 residues long. Germline values: CDR1 MNHEY, CDR2 SMNVEV (reference sequence). Trimming stripped 6 bases from V and 4 bases from J, with 12 bases between.

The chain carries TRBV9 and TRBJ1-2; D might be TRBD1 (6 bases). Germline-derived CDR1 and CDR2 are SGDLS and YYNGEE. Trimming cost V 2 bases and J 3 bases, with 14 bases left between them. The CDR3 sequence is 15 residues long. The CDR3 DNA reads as TGTGCCAGCAGCGTGATGGACAGCTCATACTATGGCTACACCTTC. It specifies CASSVMDSSYYGYTF.

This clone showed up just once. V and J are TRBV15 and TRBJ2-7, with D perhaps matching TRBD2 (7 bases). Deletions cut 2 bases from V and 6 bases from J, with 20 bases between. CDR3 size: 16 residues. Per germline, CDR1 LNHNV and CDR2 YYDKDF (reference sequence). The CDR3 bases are TGTGCCACCAGCAGATCCCGGGACCTCGCGGGGGCCGAGCAGTACTTC. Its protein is CATSRSRDLAGAEQYF.